The 6 T cell receptor beta chains below come from one sample, sequenced in a study of shared clonotypes between healthy human individuals. Using immunoSEQ multiplex PCR, the repertoire was profiled, and TCRdb retains in-frame clones only, with some absent. The sample includes roughly 650,000 clones, 97% of them seen just once. The sample taken for sequencing was naive CD4+ T cells sorted from blood. Described subset: CD45RA+ positively selected. These receptors were taken from a woman aged 25 to 39 in good health.

The chain joins TRBV23-1 to TRBJ1-5, with D tentatively TRBD1 (6 bases). TRBV23-1 is given ORF status, its function remaining uncertain. Trimming pared 6 bases from V and 7 bases from J, leaving 19 bases between. This CDR3 region has 15 residues. For the CDR3, the DNA is TGCGCCAGCAGACTTAACAGGGAGCTATGGCAGCCCCAGCATTTT. This codes for CASRLNRELWQPQHF.

The V call is TRBV28, the J call TRBJ2-7; D is perhaps TRBD1 or TRBD2 (6 bases each). Germline CDR1 MDHEN, CDR2 SYDVKM. V was cut by 10 bases and J by 6 bases, with 22 bases left in between. The CDR3 spans 14 residues. The CDR3: CAIADWGGTIEQYF. In DNA form, the CDR3 reads TGTGCCATAGCCGATTGGGGCGGGACAATCGAGCAGTACTTC.

This clone was observed a single time. The V gene is TRBV18, the J gene TRBJ1-1, with 9 bases fitting TRBD1. V lost 3 bases and J lost 4; bases outside the gene matches: 3. The CDR3 covers 14 residues. The germline CDR1 and CDR2 sequences are KGHSH and LQKENI. The CDR3, as DNA: TGTGCCAGCTCACCGACAGGGGGGAGCACTGAAGCTTTCTTT. This gives the protein CASSPTGGSTEAFF.

V gene TRBV5-4 combines with J gene TRBJ1-2; TRBD1 matches 10 bases. Trimming at V came to 4 bases and at J to 3 bases, leaving 9 bases not matched to a gene. The CDR3 runs to 16 residues. Germline lookup yields CDR1 SGHNT and CDR2 YYREEE (reference sequence). The CDR3 DNA is TGTGCCAGCAGCCCTCTGGACAGGGGGAGAGACTATGGCTACACCTTC. It is translated as CASSPLDRGRDYGYTF.

The chain carries TRBV13 and TRBJ2-7, with D tentatively TRBD1 (6 bases). The V gene's germline CDR1 is PRHDT and CDR2 FYEKMQ (reference sequence). The CDR3 contains 15 residues. The V end lost 6 bases, the J end lost 2 bases, and 17 bases lay between the germline ends. In nucleotides, the CDR3 is TGTGCCAGCAGACACCTGACAGGTACAGCCTACGAGCAGTACTTC. Encoded protein: CASRHLTGTAYEQYF.

V usage is TRBV10-3 and J usage is TRBJ1-1, with 7 bases that match TRBD1. The germline V gene encodes CDR1 ENHRY and CDR2 SYGVKD. The CDR3 is 14 residues long. The ends lost 2 bases at V and 0 bases at J; junction bases unmatched: 0. This chain's CDR3 is CAISEGTVNTEAFF. CDR3 DNA: TGTGCCATCAGTGAGGGGACAGTGAACACTGAAGCTTTCTTT.